This T cell receptor (beta chain) originates from a study of cytomegalovirus exposure and HLA in healthy donors. Looking at the study overall: In an earlier analysis, 90 million to 130 million unique TCR beta sequences were found from 150 million to 200 million T cells. General study points: Common viral pathogens were later found to be apparently linked to several of the most significant clusters.

Note on this clone: What it binds is unknown. The same CDR3 also results from other DNA sequences found in this sample.

Primers included in the PCR were 60 Vbeta and 13 Jbeta primers. TCRdb keeps only in-frame clones here, not all; method: immunoSEQ multiplex PCR. The sample has 130,000 to 150,000 clones, 65% to 85% seen once. CDR3 length: 13 residues. Germline CDR1 reads SGHRS; CDR2 reads YFSETQ. The V gene lost 0 bases and the J gene lost 4 bases, with 8 bases spanning the gap. The source material was PBMCs. The sequence was obtained from a woman between 40 and 50 years old in good health and CMV-seropositive. The V call is TRBV5-1, the J call TRBJ2-7; D may be TRBD1 (5 bases). The CDR3 here is CASSLGQFYEQYF. CDR3 coding DNA: TGCGCCAGCAGCTTGGGACAGTTTTACGAGCAGTACTTC.